A selection of T cell receptor beta chains follows, all from one sample in a study of T-cell memory formation after mild COVID-19. Each CDR3 protein is one row after TCRdb ran MiXCR on the 5' RACE reads. This repertoire shows about 50,000 distinct CDR3 sequences, approximately 6.6% found once; its top ten account for roughly 1.4%. Sequenced: PBMCs or a T cell subset sorted from them (not recorded which). Every receptor here comes from a man younger than 30 who had mild COVID-19 (a few samples of this study predate the infection). Cell type and time point are not known. The CDR3 runs from the conserved cysteine through the conserved F or W. The D gene is left open where the match is weak. The size field is filled for only some rows; it gives once, few, many or a size class.

16 | TRBD2 | TRBJ2-3 | TRBV4-3 | many | TGCGCCAGCAGCCATCTGGAGCGGGGAATAGGGGATACGCAGTATTTT | CASSHLERGIGDTQYF
15 | NA | TRBJ2-5 | TRBV6-2/TRBV6-3 | NA | TGTGCCAGCAGTTCGGGACCGCCGAATGGTGCGACCCAGTACTTC | CASSSGPPNGATQYF
14 | NA | TRBJ2-1 | TRBV7-2 | many | TGTGCCAGCAGCTTAGGTCAGGAAAACAATGAGCAGTTCTTC | CASSLGQENNEQFF
13 | NA | TRBJ1-1 | TRBV7-9 | many | TGTGCCAGCAGCTTCCCCGGCACCCCTGAAGCTTTCTTT | CASSFPGTPEAFF
14 | NA | TRBJ2-5 | TRBV2 | NA | TGTGCCAGCACATCGCAAATAGGTCTGGAGACCCAGTACTTC | CASTSQIGLETQYF
12 | NA | TRBJ2-1 | TRBV30 | NA | TGTGCCTGGAGTGTAGAAGGGTTCGGACAGTTCTTC | CAWSVEGFGQFF
14 | TRBD1 | TRBJ2-5 | TRBV7-2 | many | TGTGCCAGCAGCTTAAACAGGGGCCAAGAGACCCAGTACTTC | CASSLNRGQETQYF
14 | NA | TRBJ2-7 | TRBV20-1 | many | TGCAGTGCTAGGGTTCCCGGTGTGGCCCGCGAGCAGTACTTC | CSARVPGVAREQYF
16 | NA | TRBJ1-2 | TRBV4-1 | few | TGCGCCAGCAGCCAAGATCTGAGAGGAGATAACTATGGCTACACCTTC | CASSQDLRGDNYGYTF
20 | TRBD2 | TRBJ2-2 | TRBV4-1 | few | TGCGCCAGCAGCCTAAAGGGGCTAGCGGGGGGAGAAGGTTACACCGGGGAGCTGTTTTTT | CASSLKGLAGGEGYTGELFF
14 | NA | TRBJ2-7 | TRBV6-6 | few | TGTGCCAGCAGTTACGGGCCCCCTACCTACGAGCAGTACTTC | CASSYGPPTYEQYF
11 | TRBD1 | TRBJ2-5 | TRBV7-2 | NA | TGTGCCAGCAGCCCAGGGGGAATCCAGTACTTC | CASSPGGIQYF
16 | TRBD1 | TRBJ1-1 | TRBV4-3 | many | TGCGCCAGCAGCAGGGGCGGACAGGGGGTCGGGACTGAAGCTTTCTTT | CASSRGGQGVGTEAFF